This T cell receptor (beta chain) was identified in a study of CD8 T cells in ankylosing spondylitis. In its sample, this clonotype was seen many times. The CDR3 consists of 17 residues. One entry per CDR3 protein results from TCRdb running MiXCR on the 5' RACE reads. The repertoire has 200,000 to 300,000 distinct CDR3 sequences, roughly a tenth of them found once; the top ten carry about 3%. The chain combines TRBV12-2 with TRBJ1-1; the table's TRBD1 call for D was not verified on the DNA. TRBV12-2 is classified as a pseudogene. The sequenced sample was blood, either unsorted or a sorted T cell fraction (not recorded which). This receptor was obtained from a male donor with ankylosing spondylitis or in good health (not recorded which). The CDR3 region has the DNA TGTGCAAGTCGCTTATCGGCAAAGGAAACAGGTAGCACTGAAGCTTTCTTT. Amino acids: CASRLSAKETGSTEAFF.